This T cell receptor (beta chain) was identified in a study of cytomegalovirus exposure and HLA in healthy donors listed by TCRdb under 2017. Turning to the overall study: In an earlier analysis of approximately 640 of the donors, 250 to 350 Gb of sequence data and 90 million to 120 million unique TCR beta sequences from about 179 million T cells were reported. An early release that covered roughly 600 HLA-typed donors contained around 300 gigabases of sequencing data and some 87 million unique TCR sequences. Among the roughly 380 genotyped donors, around 81% belonged to the genetic ancestry cluster associated with self-reported Caucasian donors. The aim of the study was to test whether cataloging public T cell receptors could identify signatures of past pathogen exposure. The study used immunosequencing to profile the T cell repertoires of 600 to 850 subjects and linked those repertoires to cytomegalovirus serostatus. In addition to the first cohort of approximately 670 subjects, a separate validation cohort of 120 different subjects was used. To predict cytomegalovirus infection status, the study brought together high-throughput TCR immunosequencing, statistical association of individual TCRs with disease status, and machine learning. A later analysis re-examined previously published TCR beta repertoires from roughly 650 donors and added high-resolution HLA genotyping to investigate patterns of TCR occurrence. Rather than drawing on any new phenotypic data, the later analysis identified candidate immune exposures from TCR beta sequences and the way those sequences occurred across donors. In an earlier analysis of roughly 540 of the donors, high-throughput TCR beta sequencing was used to judge whether each TCR beta V gene segment behaved as functional or pseudogenic. Alongside the repertoire data, information on donor age, sex, ethnicity and CMV serostatus was compiled. A later genetic analysis took genome-wide SNP genotypes for 398 of the 666 donors and used that subset as a discovery cohort. All discovery cohort repertoires had been generated using a single sequencing platform. Both class I and class II loci were covered by HLA typing, at four-digit resolution. Typing coverage differed by locus: A, B, C, DRB1 and DQB1 were typed in roughly 620-640 donors, DQA1 in roughly 510, DPA1 in some 570, and DPB1 in just under 490. Five DR-DQ haplotypes were handled as single units for association and clustering, since linkage in the cohort was strong. Across 398 genotyped donors of the cohort, an average of approximately 240,000 unique TCR beta nucleotide sequences per donor were sequenced, and roughly 20% of those sequences were non-productive.

On the study overall, not on this receptor specifically: The classifier was reported to diagnose cytomegalovirus status with high specificity and sensitivity in both the original and validation cohorts. The study listed 150 to 200 TCR beta chains as associated with cytomegalovirus. HLA typing was unavailable for some donors at each locus, so association tests used only the typed subset. In a later analysis, the rate of TCR association differed among HLA loci, with DRB1 alleles having the most associated TCRs and HLA-C alleles having the fewest. Because counts were too low, seventeen rarely observed V segments, including chromosome 9 orphons, were left out of the earlier analysis of about 500 of the donors. Assigning TCR associations to individual alleles was difficult when HLA alleles, especially DR and DQ, strongly co-occurred. The authors suggested that the approach could potentially be generalized to other disease states and immunological phenotypes. Some IMGT-functional V segments, including TRBV6-2 and TRBV6-3, could not be told apart with the 87-base-pair reads, so those segments were excluded. A later analysis reported that several top co-occurrence clusters appeared linked to parvovirus B19, influenza, CMV and Epstein-Barr virus. Linkage disequilibrium might explain the correlated functional status among segregating V segments, but an unknown experimental factor could not be excluded. In vitro tests confirmed that a few of the cytomegalovirus-associated TCR beta chains recognize cytomegalovirus antigens. While some public TCRs were present in many individuals, most TCR sequences turned up only very rarely across donors. This cohort had only TCR beta chains sequenced, and the lack of alpha or paired-chain data limited which features could be detected. Sequencing depth was assumed to be roughly uniform across donors in the presence/absence analyses, though that assumption may not hold. Compared with the roughly 670-donor mean, donors in an Asian-associated ancestry cluster had fewer N-insertions in productive TCRs, according to a later genetic analysis. A later analysis found that most CMV-associated TCR beta chains appeared HLA-restricted, with HLA associations seemingly driven largely by CMV exposure. In an earlier analysis of some 500 of the donors, most TCR beta V segments appeared in productive rearrangements about 87% or about 30% of the time, broadly matching IMGT annotations. The only immune exposure information available for the cohort was CMV serostatus. A further reported finding was that TCR beta sequences accurately predicted the HLA-A and HLA-B alleles for most subjects in the first cohort. The sequencing pipeline was judged likely to have produced a cluster of highly shared sequence variants as a technical artifact. At a false discovery rate of 0.05, a later analysis linked 15,000 to 20,000 TCR beta sequences to specific HLA alleles. A later analysis found that HLA-associated TCR beta chains were more clonally expanded and had lower generation probabilities than equally common non-associated chains. In a later genetic analysis, a missense DCLRE1C variant was associated with V-gene and J-gene trimming of TCR beta chains, and the association was replicated in an independent cohort.

Remarks on this clone: Its target antigen remains unknown. Base qualities are missing; no much larger clone stands one base away.

The CDR3 goes from the cysteine to the phenylalanine over 14 residues. Only the CDR3 part of the read is kept: 42 bases, read in frame from the first base. The germline V gene (reference sequence) yields SEHNR for CDR1 and FQNEAQ for CDR2. The germline ends are 14 bases apart after V is trimmed by 7 bases and J by 1 base. The cohort comprised under 700 healthy bone marrow donors. Cohort members were all nominally healthy when sampled, although unrecorded immune exposures were likely present. The donor tested CMV seropositive and was one of the 289 seropositive cohort members. A peripheral blood sample was provided by each donor, and peripheral blood mononuclear cells were used for TCR beta sequencing. Genomic DNA extraction from the blood cell samples was performed with the Qiagen DNeasy Blood Extraction Kit. Library preparation employed the immunoSEQ multiplex PCR assay. For the multiplex PCR, a mixture combining 60 forward primers for TCR Vbeta segments and 13 reverse primers for TCR Jbeta segments was used. The CDR3 region of rearranged TCR beta genes was amplified from genomic DNA by a multiplex PCR assay. The Illumina HiSeq System was used to sequence the amplified TCR beta libraries as 87-base-pair reads. Turning to the authors' computational methods: Across the roughly 670 repertoires, a later analysis counted tens of millions of unique TCR beta chains, roughly 11 million of which were shared by at least two donors. A nearest-neighbor algorithm error-corrected the raw reads and collapsed the reads into unique sequences, merging closely related sequences to remove PCR and sequencing errors. CDR3 sequences were aligned to IMGT reference sequences to assign V, D and J gene segments. For a sequence to be retained, a match of at least six nucleotides was required to both a V gene segment and a J gene segment. A rearrangement counted as productive if the CDR3 had no stop codons and remained in frame with V and J, and every other rearrangement counted as non-productive. Following IMGT convention, CDR3 was defined as the stretch from the second conserved V-encoded cysteine up to the conserved J-encoded phenylalanine. In an earlier analysis of around 540 of the donors, sequences lacking an unambiguous match to a single V gene segment were excluded. An earlier analysis of fewer than 750 of the donors called V segments functional above 56.7% productive rearrangements and segregating when the between-donor standard deviation exceeded 5%. A statistical classification framework was built for diagnosing cytomegalovirus status from the catalog of TCR beta chain sequences. A later analysis assigned V and J genes by comparing TCR nucleotide sequences with IMGT/GENE-DB human TR gene sequences. A later analysis assigned CDR3 sequences and most-parsimonious VDJ recombination scenarios with the TCRdist pipeline. In a later analysis, each TCR beta chain was defined by its CDR3 amino acid sequence together with its V-gene family, and reads without a unique V-gene family were excluded. As a way to deal with suspected cross-contamination and a sequencing artifact, a later analysis dropped more than 500 nucleotide sequences that were highly shared and had low generation probability. A later analysis calculated a clonal expansion index for each public chain from normalized within-repertoire ranks of inferred template counts. In a later analysis, generation probabilities were computed with a VDJ recombination model fitted to out-of-frame rearrangements, and the resulting probabilities were checked against IGoR. Hypergeometric tests were used in a later analysis to score TCR-TCR, TCR-HLA and TCR-CMV co-occurrence, with a repertoire-size bias correction applied to the TCR pairs. A later analysis estimated false discovery rates by permuting HLA or CMV assignments 20 times. In a later analysis, co-occurring TCRs were grouped using DBSCAN, and TCRdist sequence similarity was added for clustering within HLA-allele-positive subsets. For co-occurrence clustering, repertoires with fewer than 30,000 or more than 120,000 public chains were excluded, along with 4 to 6 repertoires with anomalous nucleotide sharing. Not all clones reach the TCRdb copy of this immuneACCESS table, which keeps in-frame sequences only. Checked studies attribute under half of the gap to unresolved V genes and leave the rest unexplained. The V and J calls and clone size are taken from that table; D and trimming were inferred from the DNA. Across this sample there are about 87,000 clones, with over 70% seen only once. The ten largest clones take up under 25% of the sample.

The sequence derives from a man younger than 40 in good health and CMV-seropositive. The V and J segments used are TRBV7-9 and TRBJ2-7, and perhaps TRBD2 as D gene, on 7 matching bases. Input material: PBMCs. CDR3 region: CASTQGGGSYEQYF. The nucleotide sequence reads as follows: TGTGCCAGCACCCAAGGGGGGGGGTCCTACGAGCAGTACTTC.